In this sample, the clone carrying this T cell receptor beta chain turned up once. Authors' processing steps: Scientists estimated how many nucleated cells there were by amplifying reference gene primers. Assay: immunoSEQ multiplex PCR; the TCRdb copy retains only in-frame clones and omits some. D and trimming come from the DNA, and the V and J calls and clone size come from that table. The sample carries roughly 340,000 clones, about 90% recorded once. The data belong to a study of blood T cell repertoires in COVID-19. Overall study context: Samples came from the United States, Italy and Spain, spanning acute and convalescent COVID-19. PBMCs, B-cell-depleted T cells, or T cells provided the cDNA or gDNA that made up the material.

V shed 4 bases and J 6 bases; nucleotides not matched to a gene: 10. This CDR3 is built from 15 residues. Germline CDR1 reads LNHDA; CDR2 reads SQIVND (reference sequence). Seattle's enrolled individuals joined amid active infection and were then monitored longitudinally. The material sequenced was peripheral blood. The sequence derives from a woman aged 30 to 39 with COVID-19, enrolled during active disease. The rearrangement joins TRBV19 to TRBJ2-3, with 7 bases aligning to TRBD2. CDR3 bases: TGTGCCAGTAGTACCGCCGGGACTATCTACGATACGCAGTATTTT. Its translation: CASSTAGTIYDTQYF.